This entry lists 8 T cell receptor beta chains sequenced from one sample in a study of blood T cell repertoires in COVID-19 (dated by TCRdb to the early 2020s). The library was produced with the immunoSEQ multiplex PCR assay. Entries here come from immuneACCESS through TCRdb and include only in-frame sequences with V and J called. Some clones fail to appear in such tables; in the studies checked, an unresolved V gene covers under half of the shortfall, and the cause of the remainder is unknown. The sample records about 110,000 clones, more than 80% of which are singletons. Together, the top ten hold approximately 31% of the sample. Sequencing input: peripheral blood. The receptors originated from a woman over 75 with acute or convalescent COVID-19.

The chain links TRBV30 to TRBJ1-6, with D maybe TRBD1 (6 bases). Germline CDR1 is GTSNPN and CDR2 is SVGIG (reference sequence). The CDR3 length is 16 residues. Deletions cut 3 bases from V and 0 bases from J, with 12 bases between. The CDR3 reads CAWSAGAVSYNSPLHF. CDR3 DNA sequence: TGTGCCTGGAGCGCAGGGGCTGTCTCCTATAATTCACCCCTCCACTTT.

CDR3 bases: TGTGCCAGCAGACCGGGACAGGGGGTATCCTACGAGCAGTACTTC. This gives the protein CASRPGQGVSYEQYF. The chain recombines TRBV6-5 with TRBJ2-7; 11 bases fit TRBD1. The CDR3 totals 15 residues. V lost 6 bases and J lost 1; bases outside the gene matches: 5. CDR1 is MNHEY and CDR2 is SVGAGI in the germline V gene.

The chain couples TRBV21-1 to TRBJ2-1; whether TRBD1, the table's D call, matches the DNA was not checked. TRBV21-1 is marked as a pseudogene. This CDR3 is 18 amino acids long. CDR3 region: CASSNNEGGQRSYNEQFF. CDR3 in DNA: TGTGCCAGCAGCAATAACGAGGGGGGACAGCGCTCCTACAATGAGCAGTTCTTC.

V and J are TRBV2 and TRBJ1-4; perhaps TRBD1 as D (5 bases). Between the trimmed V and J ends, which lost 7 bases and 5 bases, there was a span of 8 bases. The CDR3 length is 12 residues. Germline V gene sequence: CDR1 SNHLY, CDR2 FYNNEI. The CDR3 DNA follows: TGTGCCAGCAACGGGGGGAATGAAAAACTGTTTTTT. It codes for CASNGGNEKLFF.

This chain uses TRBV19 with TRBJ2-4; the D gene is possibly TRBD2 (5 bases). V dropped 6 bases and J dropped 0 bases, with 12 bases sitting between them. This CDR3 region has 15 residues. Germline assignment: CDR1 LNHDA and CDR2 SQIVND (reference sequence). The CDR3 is CASSPGEVAKNIQYF. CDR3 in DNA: TGTGCCAGTAGCCCCGGGGAAGTAGCCAAAAACATTCAGTACTTC.

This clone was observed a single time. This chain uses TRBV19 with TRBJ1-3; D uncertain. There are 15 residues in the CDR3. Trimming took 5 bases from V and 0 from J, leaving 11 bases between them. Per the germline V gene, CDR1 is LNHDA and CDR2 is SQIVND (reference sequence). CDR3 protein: CASSPTVTSGNTIYF. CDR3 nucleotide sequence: TGTGCCAGTAGTCCCACAGTTACCTCTGGAAACACCATATATTTT.

DNA for the CDR3: TGCAGTGCTAGATTAGATGAGCAGTTCTTC. It specifies CSARLDEQFF. The chain uses TRBV20-1 and TRBJ2-1, with no clear D. Germline values: CDR1 DFQATT, CDR2 SNEGSKA (reference sequence). V lost 2 bases and J lost 8, with 4 bases in between. This CDR3 contains 10 residues.

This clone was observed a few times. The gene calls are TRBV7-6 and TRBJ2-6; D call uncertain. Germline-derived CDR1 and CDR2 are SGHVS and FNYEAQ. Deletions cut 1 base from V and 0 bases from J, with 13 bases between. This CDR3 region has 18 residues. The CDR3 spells CASSLEAGTVSGANVLTF. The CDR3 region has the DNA TGTGCCAGCAGCTTAGAGGCAGGCACCGTCTCTGGGGCCAACGTCCTGACTTTC.